These T cell receptor beta chains were read from a single sample in a study of technical replicates of blood from several donors. Sequencing used immunoSEQ multiplex PCR; TCRdb keeps in-frame clones, though not all of them. The sample holds 66,000 or so clones, 88% seen once. Sequencing was done on a sample of PBMCs. All receptors derive from a human donor in good health. Some clones in this sample may be carry-over from other donors' samples. CDR3s include the opening cysteine and the closing phenylalanine or tryptophan. The order of the fields is D gene, V gene, J gene, clone size, CDR3 DNA, CDR3 protein. The D gene is left open where the match is weak. Only part of the rows carry a size: once, few, many, or a class if the clone is expanded.

D: TRBD2
V: TRBV28
J: TRBJ2-7
size: .
DNA: TGTGCCAGCAGTTCCGGGGAGGGCGTATTGGGGGGGTACGAGCAGTACTTC
CDR3: CASSSGEGVLGGYEQYF

D: .
V: TRBV21-1
J: TRBJ2-1
size: .
DNA: TGTGCCAGCAGCCCCTGCACTCCCAATGAGCAGTTCTTC
CDR3: CASSPCTPNEQFF

D: .
V: TRBV7-2
J: TRBJ1-5
size: .
DNA: TGTGCCAGCAGCCCCCGAGTAGGGGTCAATCAGCCCCAGCATTTT
CDR3: CASSPRVGVNQPQHF

D: .
V: TRBV5-1
J: TRBJ2-2
size: once
DNA: TGCGCCAGCAAATTTTATGGCGGGGACCTCACCGGGGAGCTGTTTTTT
CDR3: CASKFYGGDLTGELFF

D: .
V: TRBV9
J: TRBJ1-5
size: .
DNA: TGTGCCAGCAGCGCCTCAGGGAATCAGCCCCAGCATTTT
CDR3: CASSASGNQPQHF

D: TRBD1
V: TRBV4-1
J: TRBJ1-3
size: .
DNA: TGCGCCAGCAGCCAAGTGCGATTACGGGCAGGGGGTGGAAACACCATATATTTT
CDR3: CASSQVRLRAGGGNTIYF

D: .
V: TRBV10-3
J: TRBJ2-1
size: .
DNA: TGTGCCATCAGTGAGCCTAGTGGGACTTTCCAGTTCTTC
CDR3: CAISEPSGTFQFF

D: .
V: TRBV14
J: TRBJ2-5
size: .
DNA: TGTGCCAGCAGCCAGCCGGGACACGGGGTGGAGACCCAGTACTTC
CDR3: CASSQPGHGVETQYF

D: TRBD2
V: TRBV13
J: TRBJ2-2
size: .
DNA: TGTGCCAGCAGCTTTAGCGGGAGAAGGACCGGGGAGCTGTTTTTT
CDR3: CASSFSGRRTGELFF

D: .
V: TRBV5-1
J: TRBJ1-4
size: .
DNA: TGCGCCAGCAGCGATTTGACGGGAGAAAAACTGTTTTTT
CDR3: CASSDLTGEKLFF

D: TRBD2
V: TRBV13
J: TRBJ2-7
size: few
DNA: TGTGCCAGCAGCTTAGGGCAGGGACTAGCGGACTACGAGCAGTACTTC
CDR3: CASSLGQGLADYEQYF